This T cell receptor (beta chain) was documented in a study of blood T cells in healthy people across ages (dated by TCRdb to 2014 to 2015). Regarding the research as a whole: Template switching captured roughly one uniquely barcoded TCR beta cDNA molecule per two T cells in model experiments. Using deep sequencing normalized with unique cDNA molecular identifiers, the study measured how TCR beta repertoire diversity changes with age. The donors were split into four age groups: young (average approximately 16 years), middle-aged (nearly 40), aged (around 67) and long-lived (over 80). To avoid experimental bias, donors of different ages were randomly spread across the sequencing lanes. For two donors (one aged 18 to 30 and one aged 80 or older), the study analyzed two additional independent replicas of 1 million unique cDNA reads from the same blood draw.

Donors were a few dozen systemically healthy Caucasian individuals from Russia aged 6 to 90 years. Around 10 milliliters of peripheral blood were collected from each donor into EDTA-treated Vacutainer tubes. Ficoll-Paque density-gradient centrifugation was used to isolate PBMCs, with at least 7 million per sample. Total RNA, at least 6 micrograms per sample, was extracted from PBMCs with Trizol reagent. Naive CD45RAhigh/CD27high T cell percentages were measured by flow cytometry on a PBMC aliquot from every donor. Counted from cysteine to phenylalanine, this CDR3 has 12 amino acids. Only CDR3 DNA remains: 36 bases, in frame from the first base. V gives up 6 bases and J gives up 5 bases, and the segment between their germline ends measures 8 bases. The germline V gene encodes CDR1 ENHRY and CDR2 SYGVKD. This clonotype was counted ten times or more. This clone's antigen is unknown. Per-base qualities were not stored, and no clone one base away is much larger.

The library was obtained by 5' RACE. The sequencing machine was an Illumina HiSeq 2500. A second PCR of roughly 7 to 11 cycles was performed with a sample-barcoded 5' primer and a J-beta primer mix. Each TCR beta cDNA molecule received a unique molecular identifier from a template-switch 5' adaptor carrying 12 random nucleotides. At least 2.5 million CDR3-containing paired-end reads were obtained from each sample. All of the RNA was converted into first-strand cDNA using the Mint cDNA synthesis kit, with a TRBC-specific oligonucleotide serving as the primer. After uracil-DNA glycosylase treatment, a first 18-cycle PCR used universal primers M1SS and BC2_uni_R on all cDNA. For the original study's pipeline: For normalization, 1 million high-quality reads, each with a distinct molecular identifier, were randomly selected from each sample. Reads with shared molecular identifiers were discarded instead of being binned into consensus sequences. MiTCR, run with a Q25 quality threshold and the strictest error-elimination algorithm, handled CDR3 identification, clonotype clustering and error correction. A nonparametric unseen species model with Euler transformation was used to estimate lower-bound total TCR beta diversity. The public reads were quality trimmed at Q25 with fastp and then assembled into clones with MiXCR by TCRdb, keeping productive beta chains. Entries are consolidated by CDR3 protein sequence, retaining the most common genes and DNA. TCRdb, not the authors, supplied the V and J calls. The sample table records 870,000 or so distinct CDR3 sequences; 25% to 35% of these occur just once. The ten largest clones take up about 18% of the sample.

Study-wide findings and limitations: Total diversity estimates from one million sequenced T cells were considered lower bounds and underestimates. Donor CMV infection status was unknown, potentially confounding age-related changes in expanded clonotypes. Observed TCR beta diversity correlated strongly with the percentage of naive T cells measured by flow cytometry. Compared with the aged group, the long-lived group had more naive CD4+ T cells, fewer expanded clones and increased TCR diversity, suggesting age selection. Conclusive comparison of naive and antigen-experienced compartments was prevented by the profiling of bulk unsorted PBMCs. Observed TCR beta diversity per million T cells fell roughly linearly with age, and a significant reduction was already apparent by age roughly 41.

This clonotype was sampled from a woman aged 80 or over in good health. The chain was built from TRBV10-3 and TRBJ1-5, with no D gene named confidently. Sequenced sample: blood. The bases are TGTGCCATCAGCGGGAACGATCAGCCCCAGCATTTT. This encodes CAISGNDQPQHF.